The rows below give T cell receptor beta chains drawn from one sample of a study of blood T cell repertoires in COVID-19. Only in-frame clones appear in the TCRdb table, and some are missing; sequencing was by immunoSEQ multiplex PCR. The table records 300,000 to 400,000 clones, roughly 90% of them present only once. Input material: PBMCs or T cells enriched from blood (not recorded which). These receptors were collected from a woman aged 25-40 years with acute COVID-19. CDR3s include the opening cysteine and the closing phenylalanine or tryptophan. Fields, in order: clone size, V gene, J gene, D gene, CDR3 protein, CDR3 DNA. The D gene is left open where the match is weak. The size of a clone is reported for some rows only, either as once, few or many, or as a class for expanded clones.

clone size: -; V gene: TRBV2; J gene: TRBJ1-5; D gene: TRBD1; CDR3 protein: CASTIQGASNQPQHF; CDR3 DNA: TGTGCCAGCACCATACAGGGGGCTAGCAATCAGCCCCAGCATTTT
clone size: -; V gene: TRBV6-5; J gene: TRBJ1-5; D gene: TRBD1; CDR3 protein: CASSGGPNQPQHF; CDR3 DNA: TGTGCCAGCTCAGGGGGACCCAATCAGCCCCAGCATTTT
clone size: -; V gene: TRBV19; J gene: TRBJ2-7; D gene: TRBD1; CDR3 protein: CASSVEGQQLYEQYF; CDR3 DNA: TGTGCCAGTAGCGTAGAGGGACAGCAGCTTTACGAGCAGTACTTC
clone size: -; V gene: TRBV18; J gene: TRBJ2-1; D gene: TRBD2; CDR3 protein: CASSPREGSSYNEQFF; CDR3 DNA: TGTGCCAGCTCACCCAGGGAGGGGAGCTCCTACAATGAGCAGTTCTTC
clone size: -; V gene: TRBV6-4; J gene: TRBJ1-1; D gene: -; CDR3 protein: CASSSEVNTEAFF; CDR3 DNA: TGTGCCAGCAGCTCGGAGGTGAACACTGAAGCTTTCTTT
clone size: -; V gene: TRBV19; J gene: TRBJ1-2; D gene: -; CDR3 protein: CASSPAAGAFREGYTF; CDR3 DNA: TGTGCCAGTAGTCCCGCGGCCGGGGCCTTTCGGGAGGGCTACACCTTC
clone size: -; V gene: TRBV5-1; J gene: TRBJ2-7; D gene: -; CDR3 protein: CASSLGRTGGLIYEQYF; CDR3 DNA: TGCGCCAGCAGCTTGGGCCGGACCGGGGGACTCATATACGAGCAGTACTTC
clone size: once; V gene: TRBV5-6; J gene: TRBJ1-2; D gene: TRBD1; CDR3 protein: CASSLLTGAYGYTF; CDR3 DNA: TGTGCCAGCAGCTTGCTGACAGGGGCTTATGGCTACACCTTC
clone size: -; V gene: TRBV6-5; J gene: TRBJ2-7; D gene: TRBD1; CDR3 protein: CASSPDRGYYEQYF; CDR3 DNA: TGTGCCAGCAGTCCAGACAGGGGATACTACGAGCAGTACTTC
clone size: -; V gene: TRBV15; J gene: TRBJ1-5; D gene: -; CDR3 protein: CATLKQGSNQPQHF; CDR3 DNA: TGTGCCACGCTAAAACAGGGTAGCAATCAGCCCCAGCATTTT
clone size: -; V gene: TRBV5-1; J gene: TRBJ2-3; D gene: -; CDR3 protein: CASSLDTGADTQYF; CDR3 DNA: TGCGCCAGCAGCTTGGATACGGGGGCAGATACGCAGTATTTT
clone size: -; V gene: TRBV5-6; J gene: TRBJ2-5; D gene: TRBD2; CDR3 protein: CASSFPGGVETQYF; CDR3 DNA: TGTGCCAGCAGCTTCCCCGGGGGGGTAGAGACCCAGTACTTC
clone size: -; V gene: TRBV4-3; J gene: TRBJ1-2; D gene: TRBD1; CDR3 protein: CASSQGTGFHGYTF; CDR3 DNA: TGCGCCAGCAGCCAAGGGACAGGGTTCCATGGCTACACCTTC
clone size: -; V gene: TRBV10-1; J gene: TRBJ1-1; D gene: TRBD1; CDR3 protein: CASSTGTAGTEAFF; CDR3 DNA: TGCGCCAGCAGTACCGGGACAGCTGGGACTGAAGCTTTCTTT
clone size: -; V gene: TRBV10-2; J gene: TRBJ2-5; D gene: TRBD1; CDR3 protein: CASSSGTDRGETQYF; CDR3 DNA: TGCGCCAGCAGTTCAGGGACTGACAGGGGAGAGACCCAGTACTTC
clone size: -; V gene: TRBV4-3; J gene: TRBJ1-2; D gene: TRBD1; CDR3 protein: CASSQAYRGENYGYTF; CDR3 DNA: TGCGCCAGCAGCCAAGCCTACAGGGGGGAAAACTATGGCTACACCTTC
clone size: -; V gene: TRBV4-1; J gene: TRBJ1-6; D gene: TRBD1; CDR3 protein: CASSQVDRLNDRRSYNSPLHF; CDR3 DNA: TGCGCCAGCAGCCAAGTGGACAGGCTTAATGATCGAAGATCCTATAATTCACCCCTCCACTTT
clone size: -; V gene: TRBV27; J gene: TRBJ1-2; D gene: -; CDR3 protein: CASSPRAANYGYTF; CDR3 DNA: TGTGCCAGCAGTCCCCGCGCGGCGAACTATGGCTACACCTTC
clone size: -; V gene: TRBV24-1; J gene: TRBJ2-1; D gene: TRBD1; CDR3 protein: CATSDPGQGRHNEQFF; CDR3 DNA: TGTGCCACCAGTGACCCGGGACAGGGAAGGCACAATGAGCAGTTCTTC
clone size: -; V gene: TRBV4-1; J gene: TRBJ1-4; D gene: -; CDR3 protein: CASTVQLNEKLFF; CDR3 DNA: TGCGCCAGCACGGTACAGCTTAATGAAAAACTGTTTTTT
clone size: -; V gene: TRBV6-5; J gene: TRBJ2-3; D gene: -; CDR3 protein: CATRTGVRTDTQYF; CDR3 DNA: TGTGCCACCCGCACCGGGGTTCGCACAGATACGCAGTATTTT
clone size: -; V gene: TRBV9; J gene: TRBJ1-2; D gene: TRBD1; CDR3 protein: CASSAEKGQGPNYGYTF; CDR3 DNA: TGTGCCAGCAGCGCAGAGAAGGGACAGGGCCCTAACTATGGCTACACCTTC
clone size: -; V gene: TRBV28; J gene: TRBJ1-6; D gene: -; CDR3 protein: CASSSGLGSNSPLHF; CDR3 DNA: TGTGCCAGCAGTTCCGGTTTGGGCAGTAATTCACCCCTCCACTTT
clone size: -; V gene: TRBV7-2; J gene: TRBJ1-5; D gene: -; CDR3 protein: CASSEDRDQPQHF; CDR3 DNA: TGTGCCAGCAGCGAAGACAGAGATCAGCCCCAGCATTTT
clone size: once; V gene: TRBV10-2; J gene: TRBJ2-7; D gene: -; CDR3 protein: CASSEGFSYEQYF; CDR3 DNA: TGCGCCAGCAGTGAGGGCTTCTCCTACGAGCAGTACTTC
clone size: -; V gene: TRBV5-6; J gene: TRBJ1-4; D gene: -; CDR3 protein: CASTLGPPGTNEKLFF; CDR3 DNA: TGTGCCAGCACCTTGGGTCCCCCGGGAACTAATGAAAAACTGTTTTTT
clone size: once; V gene: TRBV5-5; J gene: TRBJ1-1; D gene: -; CDR3 protein: CASSRTVNTEAFF; CDR3 DNA: TGTGCCAGCAGTAGGACAGTGAACACTGAAGCTTTCTTT
clone size: -; V gene: TRBV5-1; J gene: TRBJ1-2; D gene: -; CDR3 protein: CASSPTGGGYTF; CDR3 DNA: TGCGCCAGCAGCCCGACCGGGGGTGGCTACACCTTC
clone size: -; V gene: TRBV3-1/TRBV3-2; J gene: TRBJ2-1; D gene: -; CDR3 protein: CASSPPGQDEQFF; CDR3 DNA: TGTGCCAGCAGCCCTCCAGGGCAGGATGAGCAGTTCTTC
clone size: -; V gene: TRBV5-5; J gene: TRBJ1-5; D gene: -; CDR3 protein: CASSLVGEGQFNQPQHF; CDR3 DNA: TGTGCCAGCAGCTTGGTGGGCGAAGGACAGTTCAATCAGCCCCAGCATTTT
clone size: -; V gene: TRBV10-2; J gene: TRBJ2-1; D gene: TRBD2; CDR3 protein: CASRRTSGGALDEQFF; CDR3 DNA: TGCGCCAGCAGGCGAACTAGCGGGGGGGCTTTGGATGAGCAGTTCTTC
clone size: few; V gene: TRBV11-2; J gene: TRBJ1-3; D gene: TRBD1; CDR3 protein: CASSLGTANSGNTIYF; CDR3 DNA: TGTGCCAGCAGCCTCGGGACAGCGAACTCTGGAAACACCATATATTTT